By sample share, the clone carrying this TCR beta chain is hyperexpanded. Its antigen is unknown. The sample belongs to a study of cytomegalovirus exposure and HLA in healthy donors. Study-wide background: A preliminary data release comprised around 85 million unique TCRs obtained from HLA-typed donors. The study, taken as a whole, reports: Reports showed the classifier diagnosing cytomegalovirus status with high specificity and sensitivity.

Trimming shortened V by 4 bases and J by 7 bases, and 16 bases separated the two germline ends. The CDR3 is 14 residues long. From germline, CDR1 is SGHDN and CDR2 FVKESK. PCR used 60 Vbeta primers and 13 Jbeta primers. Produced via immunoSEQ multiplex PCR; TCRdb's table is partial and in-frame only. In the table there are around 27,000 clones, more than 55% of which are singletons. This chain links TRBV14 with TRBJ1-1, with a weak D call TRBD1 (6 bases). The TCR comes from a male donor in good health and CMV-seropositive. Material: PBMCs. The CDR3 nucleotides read TGTGCCAGCAGCCCCCAACAGGGATGGGGTGAAGCTTTCTTT. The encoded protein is CASSPQQGWGEAFF.